This T cell receptor beta chain was recovered during a study of cytomegalovirus exposure and HLA in healthy donors. About the study: T cells numbering some 170 million yielded 100 million to 120 million unique TCR beta sequences in an earlier analysis.

As regards this clone: What it recognizes is unknown.

Study-wide points: In vitro confirmation showed three CMV-associated chains to be CMV antigen specific.

In the PCR, 60 Vbeta and 13 Jbeta primers were used. In the original workflow: In a later analysis, of 80 million to 90 million unique beta chains, roughly 10 million appeared in at least two donors. Method: immunoSEQ multiplex PCR; TCRdb's copy keeps in-frame clones and lacks some. V and J calls and clone size are copied from that table; D and trimming were computed from the DNA. The table has roughly 150,000 clones, approximately 82% seen once. The CDR3 is 16 amino acids. The J segment lost 4 bases and the V segment lost 6 bases, leaving 9 bases of the junction unmatched. The chain carries TRBV6-7 and TRBJ2-5; 12 bases match TRBD2. TRBV6-7 is recorded as an ORF, its role being uncertain. This clonotype was sampled from a male donor in good health and CMV-seronegative. Sequenced: PBMCs. The CDR3 region has the DNA TGTGCCAGCAGAAAGTGTGAGGGACTAGCGGGAGAGACCCAGTACTTC. Translating it yields CASRKCEGLAGETQYF.